These T cell receptor beta chains were read from a single sample in a study of OX40 agonist ivuxolimab in advanced cancers. TCRdb's copy holds only in-frame clones and misses some; the assay was immunoSEQ multiplex PCR. Of about 84,000 clones listed, about nine tenths were seen once; the top ten hold 0.43%. This specimen was CD4+ or CD8+ T cells sorted from blood, taken in a trial of the OX40 agonist ivuxolimab. These receptors were obtained from an adult with an advanced solid tumor such as melanoma, head and neck, liver or kidney cancer. Both conserved end residues are part of each CDR3. The order of the fields is V gene, J gene, CDR3 protein.

TRBV7-9,TRBJ1-1,CASSLEVMGGSTEAFF
TRBV30,TRBJ1-2,CAWIKPGGYTF
TRBV7-9,TRBJ2-2,CASSWGQDPNTGELFF
TRBV6-5,TRBJ1-2,CASSRSGGGYTF
TRBV7-2,TRBJ1-1,CASSPFHNTEAFF
TRBV5-1,TRBJ2-7,CASSLAPGNSYEQYF
TRBV19,TRBJ2-7,CASSRQTSGNSYEQYF
TRBV10-3,TRBJ2-2,CAIKSPYTGELFF
TRBV18,TRBJ2-7,CASSPLDAGLAEQYF
TRBV10-3,TRBJ1-3,CAISESTGRGISGNTIYF
TRBV4-2,TRBJ1-4,CASSQATLEKLFF
TRBV7-8,TRBJ2-2,CASSLEVSEGVGTGELFF
TRBV6-6,TRBJ2-7,CASSWDRDRGNEQYF
TRBV2,TRBJ1-1,CASSDAGQAGTEAFF
TRBV19,TRBJ1-5,CASSARGGLAQPQHF
TRBV2,TRBJ1-6,CASSPREGGKSYNSPLHF
TRBV18,TRBJ1-1,CASSPPTVGEAFF
TRBV4-2,TRBJ1-5,CASSQVGGAGQPQHF
TRBV7-2,TRBJ2-3,CASSLGGPGPDTQYF
TRBV5-4,TRBJ1-5,CASSFSPGEGPQHF
TRBV7-6,TRBJ2-5,CASSSGLAGETQYF
TRBV19,TRBJ1-2,CASSIRHQDYGYTF